The clone carrying this T cell receptor (beta chain) was seen only once. The sample belongs to a study of radiotherapy plus CTLA-4 blockade in lung cancer. The method was immunoSEQ multiplex PCR; TCRdb's version includes in-frame clones alone and lacks a portion of them. Of some 92,000 clones in the sample, around 83% are singletons; the top ten hold about 3.5%. Patients with chemo-refractory metastatic non-small-cell lung cancer received focal radiation plus CTLA-4 blockade with ipilimumab. Per the germline V gene, CDR1 is MNHEY and CDR2 is SVGAGI. This CDR3 spans 15 amino acids. V was cut by 6 bases and J by 5 bases, with 16 bases left in between.

The chain employs TRBV6-5 and TRBJ2-2; possibly TRBD1 for D (5 bases). The sequenced sample was peripheral blood, obtained from a patient treated with radiotherapy plus ipilimumab. The clonotype originates from a human donor with non-small cell lung cancer who had a partial response to radiotherapy plus ipilimumab. CDR3 in DNA: TGTGCCAGCAGCGACCCCCAGGGTGGGACCGGGGAGCTGTTTTTT. The encoded protein is CASSDPQGGTGELFF.